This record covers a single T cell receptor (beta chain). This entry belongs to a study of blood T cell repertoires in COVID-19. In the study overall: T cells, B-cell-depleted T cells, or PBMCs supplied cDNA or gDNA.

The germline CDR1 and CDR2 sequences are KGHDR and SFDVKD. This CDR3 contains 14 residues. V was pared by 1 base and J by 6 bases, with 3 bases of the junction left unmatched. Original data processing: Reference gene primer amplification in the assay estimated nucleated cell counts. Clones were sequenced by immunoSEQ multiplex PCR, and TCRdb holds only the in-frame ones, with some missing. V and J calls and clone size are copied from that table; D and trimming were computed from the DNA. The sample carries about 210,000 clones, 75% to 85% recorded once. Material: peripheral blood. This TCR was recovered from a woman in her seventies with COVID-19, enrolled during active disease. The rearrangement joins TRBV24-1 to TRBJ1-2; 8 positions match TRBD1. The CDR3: CATSDFWGQDGYTF. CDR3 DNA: TGTGCCACCAGTGATTTTTGGGGACAGGATGGCTACACCTTC.